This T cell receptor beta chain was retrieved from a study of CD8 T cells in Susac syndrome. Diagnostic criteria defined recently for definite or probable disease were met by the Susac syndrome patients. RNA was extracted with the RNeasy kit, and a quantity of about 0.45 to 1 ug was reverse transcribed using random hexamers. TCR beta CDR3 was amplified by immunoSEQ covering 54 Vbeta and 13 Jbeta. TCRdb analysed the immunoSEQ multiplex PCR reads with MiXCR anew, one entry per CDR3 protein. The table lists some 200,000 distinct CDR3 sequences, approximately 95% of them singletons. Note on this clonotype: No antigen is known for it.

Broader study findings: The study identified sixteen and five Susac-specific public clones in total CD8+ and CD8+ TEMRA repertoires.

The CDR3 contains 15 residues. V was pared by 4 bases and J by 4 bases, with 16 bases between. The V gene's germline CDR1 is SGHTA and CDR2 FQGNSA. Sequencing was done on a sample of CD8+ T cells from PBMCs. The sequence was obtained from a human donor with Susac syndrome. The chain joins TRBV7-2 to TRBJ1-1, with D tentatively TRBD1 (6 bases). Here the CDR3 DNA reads TGTGCCAGCAGCTCACTAACAGGGATGGGCACTGAAGCTTTCTTT. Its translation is CASSSLTGMGTEAFF.